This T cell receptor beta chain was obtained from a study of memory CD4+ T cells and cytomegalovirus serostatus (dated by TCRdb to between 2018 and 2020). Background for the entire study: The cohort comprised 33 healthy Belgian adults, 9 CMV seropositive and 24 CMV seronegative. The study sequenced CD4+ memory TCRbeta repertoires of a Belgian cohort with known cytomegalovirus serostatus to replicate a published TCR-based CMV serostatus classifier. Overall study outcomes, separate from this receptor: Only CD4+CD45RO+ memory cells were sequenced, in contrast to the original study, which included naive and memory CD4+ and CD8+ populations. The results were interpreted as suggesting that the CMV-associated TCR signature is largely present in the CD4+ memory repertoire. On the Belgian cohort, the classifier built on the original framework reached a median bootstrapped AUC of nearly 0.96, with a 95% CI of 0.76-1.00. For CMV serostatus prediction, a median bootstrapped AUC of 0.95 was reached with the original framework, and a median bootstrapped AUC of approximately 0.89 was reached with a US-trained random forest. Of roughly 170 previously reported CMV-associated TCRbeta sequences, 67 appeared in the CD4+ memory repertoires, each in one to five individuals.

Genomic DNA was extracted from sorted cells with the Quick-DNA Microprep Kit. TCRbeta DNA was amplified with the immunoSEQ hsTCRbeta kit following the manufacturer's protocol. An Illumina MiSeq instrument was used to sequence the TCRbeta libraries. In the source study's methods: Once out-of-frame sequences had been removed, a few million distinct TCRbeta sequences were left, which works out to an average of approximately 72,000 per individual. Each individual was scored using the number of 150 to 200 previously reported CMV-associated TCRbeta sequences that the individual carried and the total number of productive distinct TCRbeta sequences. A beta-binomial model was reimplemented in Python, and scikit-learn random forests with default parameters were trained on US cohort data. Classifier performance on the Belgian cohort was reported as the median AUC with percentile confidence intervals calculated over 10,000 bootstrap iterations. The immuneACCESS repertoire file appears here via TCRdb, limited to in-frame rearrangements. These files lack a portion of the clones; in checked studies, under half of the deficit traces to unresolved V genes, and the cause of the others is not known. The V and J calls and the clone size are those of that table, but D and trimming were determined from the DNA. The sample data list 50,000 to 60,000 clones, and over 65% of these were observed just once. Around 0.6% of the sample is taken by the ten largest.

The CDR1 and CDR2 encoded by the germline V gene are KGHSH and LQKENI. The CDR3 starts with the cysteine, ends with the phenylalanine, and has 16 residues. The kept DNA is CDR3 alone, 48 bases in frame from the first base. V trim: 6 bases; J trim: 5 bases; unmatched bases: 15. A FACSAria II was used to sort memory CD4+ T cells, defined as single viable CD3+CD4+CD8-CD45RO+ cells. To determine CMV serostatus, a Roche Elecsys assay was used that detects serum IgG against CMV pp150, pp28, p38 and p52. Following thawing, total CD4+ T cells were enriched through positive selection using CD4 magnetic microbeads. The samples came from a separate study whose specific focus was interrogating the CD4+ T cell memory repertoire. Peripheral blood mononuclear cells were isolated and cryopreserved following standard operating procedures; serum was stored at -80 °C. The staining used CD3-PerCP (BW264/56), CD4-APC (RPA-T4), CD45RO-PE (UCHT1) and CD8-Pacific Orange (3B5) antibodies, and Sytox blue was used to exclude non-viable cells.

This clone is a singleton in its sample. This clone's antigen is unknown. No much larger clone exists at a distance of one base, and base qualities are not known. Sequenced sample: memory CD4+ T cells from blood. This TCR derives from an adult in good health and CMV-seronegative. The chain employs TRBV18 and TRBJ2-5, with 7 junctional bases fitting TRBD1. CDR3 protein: CASSRRTTGEKETQYF. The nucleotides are TGTGCCAGCTCCCGGAGAACTACAGGGGAAAAGGAGACCCAGTACTTC.